This entry features one T cell receptor (beta chain) sequence. These data are taken from a study of blood T cell repertoires in COVID-19. Study information: The origin of the acute and convalescent COVID-19 samples was the United States, Italy and Spain. The analysed material was cDNA or gDNA that came from T cells, B-cell-depleted T cells, or PBMCs.

Profiling relied on immunoSEQ multiplex PCR, and the TCRdb table lists in-frame clones only, not all of them. Of 250,000 to 350,000 clones detected, roughly 90% appear once; the ten largest clones hold around 3%. The germline gives CDR1 LNHDA, CDR2 SQIVND (reference sequence). Trimming at V came to 8 bases and at J to 7 bases, leaving 9 bases not matched to a gene. This CDR3 is 13 amino acids long. This clonotype was sampled from a woman aged 25 to 45 with active or convalescent COVID-19. The chain couples TRBV19 to TRBJ2-7, with TRBD1 identical over 9 bases. The specimen was peripheral blood. The CDR3 region is CASLGTGKGEQYF. CDR3 coding DNA: TGTGCCAGTCTAGGGACAGGGAAGGGGGAGCAGTACTTC.